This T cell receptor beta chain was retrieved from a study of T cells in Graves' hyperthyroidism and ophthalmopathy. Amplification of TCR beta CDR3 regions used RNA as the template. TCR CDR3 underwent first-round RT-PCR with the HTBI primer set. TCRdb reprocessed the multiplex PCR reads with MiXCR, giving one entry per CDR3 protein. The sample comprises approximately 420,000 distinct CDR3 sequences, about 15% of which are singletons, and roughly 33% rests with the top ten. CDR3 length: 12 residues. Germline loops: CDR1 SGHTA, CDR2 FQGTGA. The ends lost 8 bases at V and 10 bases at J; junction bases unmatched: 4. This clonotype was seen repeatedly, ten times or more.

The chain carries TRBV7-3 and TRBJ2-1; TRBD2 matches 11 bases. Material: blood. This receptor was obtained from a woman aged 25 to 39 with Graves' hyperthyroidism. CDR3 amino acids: CASGLAGGEQFF. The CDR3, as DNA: TGTGCCAGCGGACTAGCGGGTGGAGAGCAGTTCTTC.